A selection of T cell receptor beta chains follows, all from one sample in a study of T cell repertoires in cytomegalovirus infection. For these TCRs, the target antigens are not known. Each CDR3 protein gets one entry after TCRdb re-called the reads with MiXCR. The sample holds some 900,000 distinct CDR3 sequences; approximately 32% are singletons and the top ten take roughly 12%. Sequences were derived from cultured CD8+ T cells from PBMCs, sampled from culture after CMV antigen stimulation. The receptors come from a human donor in good health (CMV status not recorded). Some clones in this sample may be carry-over from other donors' samples. CDR3s include the opening cysteine and the closing phenylalanine or tryptophan. A D gene is named only where the DNA matches it firmly. Some rows have no size entry. The others give once, few or many, or a class for an expanded clone.

D gene | CDR3 length | J gene | V gene | clone size | CDR3 protein | CDR3 DNA
TRBD2 | 16 | TRBJ2-3 | TRBV7-6 | NA | CASSLGLATSTDTQYF | TGTGCTAGCAGCCTGGGACTAGCGACCTCCACAGATACGCAGTATTTT
NA | 13 | TRBJ1-5 | TRBV6-1 | NA | CASTVGSNQPQHF | TGTGCCAGCACCGTGGGGAGCAATCAGCCCCAGCATTTT
NA | 12 | TRBJ1-1 | TRBV6-1 | NA | CASIDDSTEAFF | TGTGCCAGCATCGACGACAGTACTGAAGCTTTCTTT
TRBD1 | 17 | TRBJ2-2 | TRBV4-1 | NA | CAGSQDRRTGLTGELFF | TGCGCCGGCAGCCAAGATCGGAGGACAGGGTTAACCGGGGAGCTGTTTTTT
NA | 15 | TRBJ1-2 | TRBV7-9 | NA | CASSLSEGFNYGYTF | TGTGCCAGCAGCTTATCGGAAGGGTTTAACTATGGCTACACCTTC
TRBD2 | 16 | TRBJ2-3 | TRBV7-2 | few | CASSFIAGASTDTQYF | TGTGCCAGCAGCTTCATAGCGGGAGCTAGCACAGATACGCAGTATTTT
NA | 13 | TRBJ2-3 | TRBV6-2/TRBV6-3 | NA | CTSSTRVADTQYF | TGTACCAGCAGCACCCGGGTCGCAGATACGCAGTATTTT
NA | 15 | TRBJ2-2 | TRBV12-3/TRBV12-4 | NA | CASSFIQGLTGELFF | TGTGCCAGCAGTTTTATCCAGGGTTTGACCGGGGAGCTGTTTTTT
TRBD2 | 19 | TRBJ2-6 | TRBV20-1 | NA | CSARDPGTSGGSGANVLTF | TGCAGTGCTAGAGATCCCGGGACTAGCGGGGGGTCTGGGGCCAACGTCCTGACTTTC
NA | 12 | TRBJ2-7 | TRBV10-2 | NA | CASLRESYEQYF | TGCGCCAGCCTGAGGGAATCCTACGAGCAGTACTTC
TRBD1 | 15 | TRBJ1-2 | TRBV12-3/TRBV12-4 | NA | CASSATTTGGNGYTF | TGTGCCAGCAGTGCGACGACGACAGGGGGCAATGGCTACACCTTC
NA | 14 | TRBJ1-1 | TRBV7-8 | NA | CASSLAKGRAEAFF | TGTGCCAGCAGCTTAGCGAAGGGGCGCGCTGAAGCTTTCTTT
NA | 13 | TRBJ1-1 | TRBV20-1 | NA | CRASQVGSYEAFF | TGCAGGGCCAGCCAGGTGGGGAGTTACGAAGCTTTCTTT
NA | 14 | TRBJ1-2 | TRBV28 | NA | CASSLSAINYGYTF | TGTGCCAGCAGTCTTAGCGCTATAAACTATGGCTACACCTTC
TRBD1 | 13 | TRBJ1-1 | TRBV27 | NA | CASHRGANTEAFF | TGTGCCAGTCACAGGGGGGCGAACACTGAAGCTTTCTTT
NA | 15 | TRBJ2-7 | TRBV7-8 | many | CASSPFRDRGYEQYF | TGTGCCAGCAGCCCATTCCGGGACCGGGGGTACGAGCAGTACTTC
NA | 17 | TRBJ1-2 | TRBV27 | few | CASSLSIGDRPPDGYTF | TGTGCCAGCAGTTTATCGATCGGTGACAGGCCCCCAGATGGCTACACCTTC
NA | 13 | TRBJ2-5 | TRBV28 | NA | CASSLTSLETQYF | TGTGCCAGCAGTTTAACTAGCCTTGAGACCCAGTACTTC
TRBD1 | 19 | TRBJ1-5 | TRBV7-9 | NA | CASSTIGQGDSYSNQPQHF | TGTGCCAGCAGCACCATCGGACAGGGGGACTCCTATAGCAATCAGCCCCAGCATTTT
TRBD1 | 14 | TRBJ2-2 | TRBV5-5 | NA | CASRDRLNTGELFF | TGTGCCAGCCGGGACAGGCTGAACACCGGGGAGCTGTTTTTT
NA | 16 | TRBJ1-1 | TRBV27 | NA | CASSLSGGPLPLEAFF | TGTGCCAGCAGTTTATCAGGGGGGCCTTTGCCGCTTGAAGCTTTCTTT
TRBD2 | 15 | TRBJ2-3 | TRBV25-1 | NA | CASSLGLALLDTQYF | TGTGCCAGCAGCCTGGGACTAGCGCTGCTGGATACGCAGTATTTT
TRBD1 | 20 | TRBJ2-6 | TRBV11-2 | NA | CASSLAPGQGPTSGANVLTF | TGTGCCAGCAGCTTAGCGCCGGGACAGGGTCCGACCTCTGGGGCCAACGTCCTGACTTTC
TRBD1 | 15 | TRBJ2-2 | TRBV28 | few | CASSRPQGYTGELFF | TGTGCCAGCAGCCGACCACAGGGGTACACCGGGGAGCTGTTTTTT
NA | 16 | TRBJ2-5 | TRBV12-3/TRBV12-4 | NA | CASSPPGRGFQETQYF | TGTGCCAGCAGTCCCCCAGGGCGGGGCTTCCAAGAGACCCAGTACTTC
TRBD2 | 16 | TRBJ2-1 | TRBV7-9 | NA | CASSSLAGGEYNEQFF | TGTGCCAGCAGCTCCCTTGCGGGGGGGGAGTACAATGAGCAGTTCTTC
NA | 14 | TRBJ2-2 | TRBV20-1 | NA | CSAFEDVNTGELFF | TGCAGTGCTTTCGAAGACGTGAACACCGGGGAGCTGTTTTTT